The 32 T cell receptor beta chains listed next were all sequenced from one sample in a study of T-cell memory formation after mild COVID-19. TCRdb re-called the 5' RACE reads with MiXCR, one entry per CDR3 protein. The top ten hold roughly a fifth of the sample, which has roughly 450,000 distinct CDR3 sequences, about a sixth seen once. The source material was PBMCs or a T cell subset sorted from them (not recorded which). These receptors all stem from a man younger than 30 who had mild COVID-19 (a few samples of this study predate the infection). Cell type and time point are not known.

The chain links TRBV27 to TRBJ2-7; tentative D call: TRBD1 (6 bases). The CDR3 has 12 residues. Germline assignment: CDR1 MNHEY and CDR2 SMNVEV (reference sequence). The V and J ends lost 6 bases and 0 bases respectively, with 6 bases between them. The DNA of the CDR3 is TGTGCCAGCAGAGGGGGCTCCTACGAGCAGTACGTC. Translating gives CASRGGSYEQYV.

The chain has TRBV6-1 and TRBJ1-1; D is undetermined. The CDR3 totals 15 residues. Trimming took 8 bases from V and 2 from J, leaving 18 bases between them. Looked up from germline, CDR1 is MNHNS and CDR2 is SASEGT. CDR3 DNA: TGTGCCAGCTGGCCGGGTCGGAGCGGTAACACTGAAGCTTTCTTT. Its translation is CASWPGRSGNTEAFF.

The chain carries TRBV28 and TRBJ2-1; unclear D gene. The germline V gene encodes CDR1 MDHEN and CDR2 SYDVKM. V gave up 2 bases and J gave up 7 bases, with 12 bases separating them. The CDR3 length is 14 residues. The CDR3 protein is CASSLSAPPNEQFF. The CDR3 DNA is TGTGCCAGCAGTTTAAGCGCCCCCCCTAATGAGCAGTTCTTC.

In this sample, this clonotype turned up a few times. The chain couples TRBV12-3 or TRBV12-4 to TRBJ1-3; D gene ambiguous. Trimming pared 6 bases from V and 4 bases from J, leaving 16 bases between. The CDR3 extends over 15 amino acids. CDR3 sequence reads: CASRPGHLIGNTIYF. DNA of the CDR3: TGTGCCAGCAGGCCGGGCCACCTTATAGGAAACACCATATATTTT.

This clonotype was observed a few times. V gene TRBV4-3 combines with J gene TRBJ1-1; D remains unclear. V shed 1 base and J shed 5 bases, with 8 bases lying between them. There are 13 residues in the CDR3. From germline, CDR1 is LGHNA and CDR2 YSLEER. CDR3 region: CASSQAQRTEAFF. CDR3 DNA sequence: TGCGCCAGCAGCCAAGCCCAGAGGACTGAAGCTTTCTTT.

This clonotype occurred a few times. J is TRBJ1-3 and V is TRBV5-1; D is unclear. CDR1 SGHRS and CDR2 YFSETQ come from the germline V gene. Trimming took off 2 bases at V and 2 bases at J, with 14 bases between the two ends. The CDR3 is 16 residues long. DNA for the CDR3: TGCGCCAGCAGCTTAGAAGGGAGTGTTGCTGGAAACACCATATATTTT. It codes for CASSLEGSVAGNTIYF.

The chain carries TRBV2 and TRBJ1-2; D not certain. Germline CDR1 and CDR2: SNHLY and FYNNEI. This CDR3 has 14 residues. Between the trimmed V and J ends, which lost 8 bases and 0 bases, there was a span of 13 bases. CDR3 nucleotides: TGTGCCAGCGCCCGCGTGGGAGCTAACTATGGCTACACCTTC. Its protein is CASARVGANYGYTF. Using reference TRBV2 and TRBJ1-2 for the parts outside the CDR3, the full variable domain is EPEVTQTPSHQVTQMGQEVILRCVPISNHLYFYWYRQILGQKVEFLVSFYNNEISEKSEIFDDQFSVERPDGSNFTLKIRSTKLEDSAMYFCASARVGANYGYTFGSGTRLTVV.

The CDR3 region has the DNA TGCGCCAGCAGCTCGGGGACAACGGGGGTTCAGACGCAGTATTTT. This gives the protein CASSSGTTGVQTQYF. The genes are TRBV10-1 and TRBJ2-3; D tentatively fits TRBD1 or TRBD2 (6 bases each). The CDR3 spans 15 residues. Trimming cost V 6 bases and J 9 bases, with 22 bases left between them. Germline CDR1 is WNHNN and CDR2 is SYGVQD (reference sequence).

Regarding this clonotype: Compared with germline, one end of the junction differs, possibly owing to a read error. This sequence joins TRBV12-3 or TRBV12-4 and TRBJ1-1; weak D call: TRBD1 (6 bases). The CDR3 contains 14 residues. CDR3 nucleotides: TGTGCCAGCAGTTCCGGGACACGGGAAGCTGAAGATTTCTTT. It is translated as CASSSGTREAEDFF.

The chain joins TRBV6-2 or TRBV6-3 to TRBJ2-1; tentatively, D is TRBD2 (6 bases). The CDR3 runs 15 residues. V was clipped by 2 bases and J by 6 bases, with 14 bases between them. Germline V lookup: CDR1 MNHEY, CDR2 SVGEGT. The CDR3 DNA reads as TGTGCCAGCAGTTACGTGGCGGGGTCCGGCAATGAGCAGTTCTTC. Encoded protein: CASSYVAGSGNEQFF.

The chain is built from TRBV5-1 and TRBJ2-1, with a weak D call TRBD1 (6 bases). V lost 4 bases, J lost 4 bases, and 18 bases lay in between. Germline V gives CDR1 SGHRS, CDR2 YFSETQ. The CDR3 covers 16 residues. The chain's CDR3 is CASSNRTQGFYNEQFF. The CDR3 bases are TGCGCCAGCAGCAACCGAACACAGGGTTTTTACAATGAGCAGTTCTTC.

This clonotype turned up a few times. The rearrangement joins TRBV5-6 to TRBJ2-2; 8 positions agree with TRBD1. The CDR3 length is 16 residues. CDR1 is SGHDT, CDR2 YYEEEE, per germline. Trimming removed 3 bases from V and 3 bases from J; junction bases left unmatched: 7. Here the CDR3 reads CASSYGQGGYTGELFF. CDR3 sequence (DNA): TGTGCCAGCAGCTACGGACAGGGCGGTTACACCGGGGAGCTGTTTTTT.

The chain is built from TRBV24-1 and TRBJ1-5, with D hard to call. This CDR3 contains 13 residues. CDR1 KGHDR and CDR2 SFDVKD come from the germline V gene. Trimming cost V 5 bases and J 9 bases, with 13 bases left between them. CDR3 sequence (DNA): TGTGCCACCAGTGGCGAGACTAATGGGCCCCAGCATTTT. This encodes CATSGETNGPQHF.

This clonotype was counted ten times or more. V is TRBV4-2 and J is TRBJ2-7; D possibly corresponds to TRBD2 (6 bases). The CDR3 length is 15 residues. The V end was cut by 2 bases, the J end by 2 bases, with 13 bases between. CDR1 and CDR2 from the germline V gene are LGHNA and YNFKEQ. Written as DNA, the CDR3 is TGTGCCAGCAGCCAAACGACTAGGTCAGCCTACGAGCAGTACTTC. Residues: CASSQTTRSAYEQYF.

CDR3 sequence reads: CASRSTDSGANVLTF. In DNA form, the CDR3 reads TGTGCCAGCAGATCCACGGACTCTGGGGCCAACGTCCTGACTTTC. The chain employs TRBV7-2 and TRBJ2-6, with unresolved D. Trimming removed 6 bases at V and 0 bases at J, with 9 bases between. CDR1 and CDR2 from the germline V gene are SGHTA and FQGNSA. There are 15 residues in the CDR3.

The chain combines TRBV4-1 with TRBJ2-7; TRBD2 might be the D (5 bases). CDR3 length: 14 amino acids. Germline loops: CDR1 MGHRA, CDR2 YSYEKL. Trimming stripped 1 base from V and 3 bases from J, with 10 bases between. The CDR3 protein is CASSQARGYYEQYF. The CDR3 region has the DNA TGCGCCAGCAGCCAAGCTCGGGGTTACTACGAGCAGTACTTC.

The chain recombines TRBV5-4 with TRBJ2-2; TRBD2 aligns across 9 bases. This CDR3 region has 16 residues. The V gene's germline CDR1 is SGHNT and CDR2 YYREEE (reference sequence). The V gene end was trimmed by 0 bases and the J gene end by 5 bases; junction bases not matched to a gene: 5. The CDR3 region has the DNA TGTGCCAGCAGCTTGGCCCTAGCGGGGTTTACCGGGGAGCTGTTTTTT. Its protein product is CASSLALAGFTGELFF.

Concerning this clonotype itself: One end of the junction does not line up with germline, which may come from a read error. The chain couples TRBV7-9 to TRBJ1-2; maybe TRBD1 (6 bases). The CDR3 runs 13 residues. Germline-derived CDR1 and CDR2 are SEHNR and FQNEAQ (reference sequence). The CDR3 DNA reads TGTGCCAGCAGCTTAGCCGAGGGGGGGCGCATAAGCTTC. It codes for CASSLAEGGRISF.

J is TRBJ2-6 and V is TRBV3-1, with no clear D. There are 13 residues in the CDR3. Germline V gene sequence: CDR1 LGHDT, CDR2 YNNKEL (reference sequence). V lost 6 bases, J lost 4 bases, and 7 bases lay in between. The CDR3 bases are TGTGCCAGCAGTAGTCTGGGGGCCAACGTCCTGACTTTC. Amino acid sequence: CASSSLGANVLTF. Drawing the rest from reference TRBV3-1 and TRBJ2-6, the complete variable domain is DTAVSQTPKYLVTQMGNDKSIKCEQNLGHDTMYWYKQDSKKFLKIMFSYNNKELIINETVPNRFSPKSPDKAHLNLHINSLELGDSAVYFCASSSLGANVLTFGAGSRLTVL.

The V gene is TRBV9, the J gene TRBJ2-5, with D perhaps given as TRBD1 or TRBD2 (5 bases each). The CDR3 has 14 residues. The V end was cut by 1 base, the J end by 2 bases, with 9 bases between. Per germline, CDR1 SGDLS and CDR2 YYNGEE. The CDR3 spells CASSVLGGQETQYF. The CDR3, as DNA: TGTGCCAGCAGCGTACTTGGGGGTCAAGAGACCCAGTACTTC.

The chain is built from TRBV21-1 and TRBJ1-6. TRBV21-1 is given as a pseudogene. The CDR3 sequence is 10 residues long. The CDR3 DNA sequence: TGTCCTCAACACTCCTCACCCCTCCACTTT. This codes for CPQHSSPLHF.

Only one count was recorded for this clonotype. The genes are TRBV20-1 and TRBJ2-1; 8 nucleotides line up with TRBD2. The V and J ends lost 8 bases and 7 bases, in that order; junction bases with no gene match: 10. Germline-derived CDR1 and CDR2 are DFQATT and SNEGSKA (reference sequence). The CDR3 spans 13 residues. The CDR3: CSSPPGGRNEQFF. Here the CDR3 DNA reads TGCAGTTCCCCTCCGGGGGGGAGGAATGAGCAGTTCTTC.

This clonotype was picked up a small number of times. The CDR3 is CASSQDLGGNTEAFF. The DNA for the CDR3 is TGTGCCAGCAGCCAAGACCTGGGGGGGAACACTGAAGCTTTCTTT. The rearrangement links TRBV4-2 to TRBJ1-1; D perhaps matches TRBD1 (5 bases). V was cut by 0 bases and J by 1 base, with 9 bases left in between. Germline assignment: CDR1 LGHNA and CDR2 YNFKEQ. This CDR3 is built from 15 residues.

CDR3 in amino acids: CASSLVLSLGTATEAFF. The CDR3 DNA reads TGCGCCAGCAGCTTGGTTTTATCTCTCGGGACGGCAACTGAAGCTTTCTTT. The V and J genes are TRBV5-1 and TRBJ1-1; D may be TRBD1 (5 bases). V lost 0 bases and J 5 bases, leaving 20 bases between the germline ends. From germline, CDR1 is SGHRS and CDR2 YFSETQ. This CDR3 has 17 residues.

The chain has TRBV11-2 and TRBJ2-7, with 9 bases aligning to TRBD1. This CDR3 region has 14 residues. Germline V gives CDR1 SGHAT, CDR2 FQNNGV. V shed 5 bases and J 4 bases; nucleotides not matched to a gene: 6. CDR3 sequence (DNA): TGTGCCAGCAGCGCGGACAGGGGTCGGTACGAGCAGTACTTC. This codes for CASSADRGRYEQYF.

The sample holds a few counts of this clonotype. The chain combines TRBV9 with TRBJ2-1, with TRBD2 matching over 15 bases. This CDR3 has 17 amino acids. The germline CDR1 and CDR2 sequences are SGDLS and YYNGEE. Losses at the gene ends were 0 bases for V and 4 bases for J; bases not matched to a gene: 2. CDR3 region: CASSVGGLAGGYNEQFF. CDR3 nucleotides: TGTGCCAGCAGCGTAGGCGGACTAGCGGGGGGGTACAATGAGCAGTTCTTC.

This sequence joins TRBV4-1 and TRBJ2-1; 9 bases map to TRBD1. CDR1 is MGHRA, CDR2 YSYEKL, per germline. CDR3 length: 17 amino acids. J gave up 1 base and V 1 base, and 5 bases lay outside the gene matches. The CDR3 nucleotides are TGCGCCAGCAGCCAAGGTGGGACAGGGTTGTCCTACAATGAGCAGTTCTTC. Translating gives CASSQGGTGLSYNEQFF.

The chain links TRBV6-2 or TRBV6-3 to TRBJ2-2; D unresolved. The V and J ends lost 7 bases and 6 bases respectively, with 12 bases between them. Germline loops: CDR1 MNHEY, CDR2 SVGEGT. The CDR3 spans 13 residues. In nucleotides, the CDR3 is TGTGCCAGCAATCGAGCGACACCCGGGGAGCTGTTTTTT. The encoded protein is CASNRATPGELFF.

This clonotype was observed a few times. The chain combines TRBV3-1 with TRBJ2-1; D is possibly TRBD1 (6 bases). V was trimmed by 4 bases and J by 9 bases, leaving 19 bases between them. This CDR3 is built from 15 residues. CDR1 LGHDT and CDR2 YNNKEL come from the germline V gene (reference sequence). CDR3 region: CASSPKVGAVPEQFF. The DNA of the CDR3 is TGTGCCAGCAGCCCCAAAGTGGGGGCCGTTCCTGAGCAGTTCTTC.

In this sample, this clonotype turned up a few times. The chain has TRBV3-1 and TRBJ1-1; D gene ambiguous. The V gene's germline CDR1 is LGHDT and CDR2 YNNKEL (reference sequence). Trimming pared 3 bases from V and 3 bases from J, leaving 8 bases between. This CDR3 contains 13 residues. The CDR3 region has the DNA TGTGCCAGCAGCCATGACGGCCACACTGAAGCTTTCTTT. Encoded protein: CASSHDGHTEAFF.

CDR3 nucleotide sequence: TGTGCCAGCAGCGCCTCGTCTAATTCACCCCTCCACTTT. Translation: CASSASSNSPLHF. The rearrangement joins TRBV7-2 to TRBJ1-6; D remains unclear. The CDR3 sequence is 13 residues long. V lost 5 bases and J 6 bases, leaving 8 bases between the germline ends. In germline, CDR1 is SGHTA, CDR2 FQGNSA.

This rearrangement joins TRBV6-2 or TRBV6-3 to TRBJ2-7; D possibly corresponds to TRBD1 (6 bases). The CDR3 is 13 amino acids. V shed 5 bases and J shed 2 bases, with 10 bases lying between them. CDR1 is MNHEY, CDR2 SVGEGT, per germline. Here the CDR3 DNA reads TGTGCCAGCAGTACCGGGACAACCTACGAGCAGTACGTC. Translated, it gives CASSTGTTYEQYV.